In its sample, the clone carrying this T cell receptor (beta chain) was seen once. Generated by immunoSEQ multiplex PCR, the TCRdb table keeps only in-frame clones and is missing some. The table includes roughly 150,000 clones, about 93% detected once. The CDR3 has 12 amino acids. Trimming took off 5 bases at V and 5 bases at J, with 6 bases between the two ends. The germline gives CDR1 MGHDK, CDR2 SYGVNS. The sample is drawn from a study of T cell responses to AZD1222 COVID-19 vaccine. The TCR was taken from an adult in good health. This specimen was peripheral blood, taken on day 0 of AZD1222 vaccination. The chain combines TRBV25-1 with TRBJ2-2; D is uncertain. DNA for the CDR3: TGTGCCAGCAGTCTTTCTACCGGGGAGCTGTTTTTT. It is translated as CASSLSTGELFF. The full variable domain, completed using reference TRBV25-1 and TRBJ2-2, is EADIYQTPRYLVIGTGKKITLECSQTMGHDKMYWYQQDPGMELHLIHYSYGVNSTEKGDLSSESTVSRIRTEHFPLTLESARPSHTSQYLCASSLSTGELFFGEGSRLTVL.